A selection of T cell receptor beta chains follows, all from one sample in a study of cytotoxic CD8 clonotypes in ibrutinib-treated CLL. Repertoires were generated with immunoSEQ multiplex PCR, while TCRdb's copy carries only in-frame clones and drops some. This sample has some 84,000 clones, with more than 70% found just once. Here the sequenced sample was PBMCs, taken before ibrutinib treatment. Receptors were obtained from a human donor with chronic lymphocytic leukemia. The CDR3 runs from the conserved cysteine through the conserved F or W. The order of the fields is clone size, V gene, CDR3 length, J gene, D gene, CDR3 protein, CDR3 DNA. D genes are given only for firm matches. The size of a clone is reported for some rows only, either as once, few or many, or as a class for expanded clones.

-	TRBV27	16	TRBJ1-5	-	CASSLSLQTSNQPQHF	TGTGCCAGCAGTTTATCGTTACAGACTAGCAATCAGCCCCAGCATTTT
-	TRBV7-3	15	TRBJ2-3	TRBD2	CASSSPSGTTDTQYF	TGTGCCAGCAGCTCCCCTAGCGGAACCACAGATACGCAGTATTTT
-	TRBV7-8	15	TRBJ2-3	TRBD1	CASRSTPSTGNTQYF	TGTGCCAGCAGATCAACCCCCTCGACAGGGAATACGCAGTATTTT
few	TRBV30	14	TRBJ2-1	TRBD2	CAWSHEREGPEQFF	TGTGCCTGGAGCCATGAGCGGGAGGGCCCTGAGCAGTTCTTC
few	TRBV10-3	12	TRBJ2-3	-	CAISEGTDTQYF	TGTGCCATCAGTGAGGGCACAGATACGCAGTATTTT
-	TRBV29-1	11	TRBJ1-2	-	CSVEMLYGYTF	TGCAGCGTGGAGATGCTCTATGGCTACACCTTC
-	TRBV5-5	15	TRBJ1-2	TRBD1	CASSLVQGGVYGYTF	TGTGCCAGCAGCTTGGTCCAGGGGGGAGTGTACGGCTACACCTTC
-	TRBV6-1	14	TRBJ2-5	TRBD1	CASSRYRGAETQYF	TGTGCCAGCAGCCGTTACAGGGGGGCAGAGACCCAGTACTTC
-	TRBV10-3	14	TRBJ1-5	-	CAISGSRDNQPQHF	TGTGCCATCAGTGGTAGCAGGGACAATCAGCCCCAGCATTTT
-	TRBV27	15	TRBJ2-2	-	CASSLPDGATGELFF	TGTGCCAGCAGTCTACCCGACGGGGCGACCGGGGAGCTGTTTTTT
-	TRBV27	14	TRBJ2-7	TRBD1	CASSPGTGPYEQYF	TGTGCCAGCAGCCCTGGGACAGGCCCCTACGAGCAGTACTTC
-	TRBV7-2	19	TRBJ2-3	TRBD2	CASSSPSASGLTRTDTQYF	TGTGCCAGCAGCTCCCCCTCGGCTAGCGGGTTGACCCGCACAGATACGCAGTATTTT
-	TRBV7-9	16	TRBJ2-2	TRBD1	CASSPDRVYNTGELFF	TGTGCCAGCAGCCCGGACAGGGTATACAACACCGGGGAGCTGTTTTTT
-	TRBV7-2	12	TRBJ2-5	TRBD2	CASSVGRETQYF	TGTGCCAGCAGCGTCGGGAGGGAGACCCAGTACTTC
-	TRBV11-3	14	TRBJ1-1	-	CASSSAFMNTEAFF	TGTGCCAGCAGCTCCGCGTTCATGAACACTGAAGCTTTCTTT
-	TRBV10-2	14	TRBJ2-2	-	CASSYSREIGELFF	TGCGCCAGCAGCTACTCCCGGGAGATCGGGGAGCTGTTTTTT
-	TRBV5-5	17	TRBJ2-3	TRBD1	CASSLAQTGFFPDTQYF	TGTGCCAGCAGCTTGGCTCAGACAGGGTTTTTTCCAGATACGCAGTATTTT
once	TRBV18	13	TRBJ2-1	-	CASSLGRDDEQFF	TGTGCCAGCTCACTCGGACGGGACGATGAGCAGTTCTTC
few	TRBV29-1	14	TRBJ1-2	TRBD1	CSVEVTGGNYGYTF	TGCAGCGTCGAAGTGACAGGGGGCAACTATGGCTACACCTTC
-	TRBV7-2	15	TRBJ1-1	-	CASSLARGGGTEAFF	TGTGCCAGCAGCTTAGCGCGGGGCGGGGGCACTGAAGCTTTCTTT
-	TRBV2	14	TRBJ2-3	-	CASSGLIETDTQYF	TGTGCCAGCAGTGGACTAATAGAGACAGATACGCAGTATTTT
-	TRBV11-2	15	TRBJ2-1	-	CASSLFAGPYNEQFF	TGTGCCAGCAGCTTATTTGCGGGACCTTACAATGAGCAGTTCTTC
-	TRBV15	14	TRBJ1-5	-	CATSRRTEGQPQHF	TGTGCCACCAGCAGACGCACGGAGGGCCAGCCCCAGCATTTT
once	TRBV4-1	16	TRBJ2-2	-	CASSQEAPEGTGELFF	TGCGCCAGCAGCCAAGAGGCTCCGGAGGGGACCGGGGAGCTGTTTTTT
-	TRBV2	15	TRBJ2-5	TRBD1	CASSLRQGGLETQYF	TGTGCCAGCAGTTTAAGACAGGGCGGACTAGAGACCCAGTACTTC
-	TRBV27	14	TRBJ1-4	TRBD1	CASSFRQGAGKLFF	TGTGCCAGCAGTTTCAGACAGGGGGCTGGAAAACTGTTTTTT
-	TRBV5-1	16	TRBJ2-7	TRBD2	CASSPAESGRIYEQYF	TGCGCCAGCAGCCCAGCTGAGAGCGGGAGAATCTACGAGCAGTACTTC
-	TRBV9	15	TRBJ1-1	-	CASSGSGTANTEAFF	TGTGCCAGCAGCGGCTCCGGGACGGCGAACACTGAAGCTTTCTTT
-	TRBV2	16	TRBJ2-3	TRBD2	CASSGWTSGRTDTQYF	TGTGCCAGCAGTGGCTGGACTAGCGGGAGAACAGATACGCAGTATTTT
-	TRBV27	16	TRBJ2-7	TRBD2	CASSLFGSGGTAEQYF	TGTGCCAGCAGTTTATTCGGTAGCGGGGGAACGGCCGAGCAGTACTTC
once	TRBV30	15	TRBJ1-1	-	CAWILPLGAGAEAFF	TGTGCCTGGATCCTACCCCTCGGGGCAGGGGCTGAAGCTTTCTTT
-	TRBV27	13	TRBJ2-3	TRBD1	CASSQGETDTQYF	TGTGCCAGCAGTCAGGGGGAGACAGATACGCAGTATTTT
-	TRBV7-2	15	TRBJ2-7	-	CASSSRGLQSYEQYF	TGTGCCAGCAGCTCCCGGGGACTGCAGTCCTACGAGCAGTACTTC
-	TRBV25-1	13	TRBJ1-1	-	CASSHAPNTEAFF	TGTGCCAGCAGTCACGCCCCTAACACTGAAGCTTTCTTT
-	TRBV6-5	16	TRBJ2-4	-	CASSYRTVLAKNIQYF	TGTGCCAGCAGTTACAGGACAGTCCTAGCCAAAAACATTCAGTACTTC
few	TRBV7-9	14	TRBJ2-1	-	CASSQLTGYNEQFF	TGTGCCAGCAGCCAACTGACAGGTTACAATGAGCAGTTCTTC
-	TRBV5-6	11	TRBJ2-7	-	CASTDSYEQYF	TGTGCCAGCACGGACAGCTACGAGCAGTACTTC
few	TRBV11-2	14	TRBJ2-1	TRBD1	CASTQDRVDREQFF	TGTGCCAGCACCCAGGACAGGGTTGATCGTGAGCAGTTCTTC
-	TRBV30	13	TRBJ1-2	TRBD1	CAWTQQGEYGYTF	TGTGCCTGGACCCAACAGGGGGAGTATGGCTACACCTTC
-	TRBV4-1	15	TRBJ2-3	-	CASSQGGARTDTQYF	TGCGCCAGCAGCCAGGGGGGCGCACGAACAGATACGCAGTATTTT
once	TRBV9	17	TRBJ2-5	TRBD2	CASSVGRLAGLQETQYF	TGTGCCAGCAGCGTAGGGCGGCTAGCGGGCCTCCAAGAGACCCAGTACTTC